This passage covers 17 T cell receptor beta chains from one sample sequenced in a study of radiotherapy plus CTLA-4 blockade in lung cancer. Sequenced by immunoSEQ multiplex PCR; TCRdb stores in-frame clones only, minus some. The sample includes roughly 35,000 clones, around 70% seen only once; the top ten take around an eighth. Source: peripheral blood, taken from a patient treated with radiotherapy plus ipilimumab. The receptors here all came from a human donor with non-small cell lung cancer that progressed on radiotherapy plus ipilimumab.

The V call is TRBV10-3, the J call TRBJ2-4; the D gene is possibly TRBD1 (5 bases). The germline gives CDR1 ENHRY, CDR2 SYGVKD. The CDR3 is 14 residues long. Trimming took 6 bases from V and 0 from J, leaving 9 bases between them. CDR3 DNA: TGTGCCATCAGAGACAGCCTAGCCAAAAACATTCAGTACTTC. This translates into CAIRDSLAKNIQYF.

The chain links TRBV7-8 to TRBJ2-3; 8 nucleotides agree with TRBD1. The CDR3 runs 15 residues. V shed 2 bases, J shed 3 bases, and the junction held 4 bases outside the gene matches. Germline V CDR1 and CDR2: SGHVS, FQNEAQ. CDR3 bases: TGTGCCAGCAGCTTACAGGGGGCGCGGACAGATACGCAGTATTTT. It specifies CASSLQGARTDTQYF.

The chain is built from TRBV9 and TRBJ2-3; 14 bases match TRBD2. Unmatched junction bases numbered 10, after V lost 1 base and J lost 0 bases. Germline V lookup: CDR1 SGDLS, CDR2 YYNGEE. The CDR3 contains 20 residues. The CDR3: CASSVNIDGLAGGSTDTQYF. Written as DNA, the CDR3 is TGTGCCAGCAGCGTAAACATAGATGGACTAGCGGGAGGAAGCACAGATACGCAGTATTTT.

V is TRBV4-1 and J is TRBJ1-5; D is undetermined. The V gene lost 1 base and the J gene lost 8 bases, with 9 bases spanning the gap. The CDR3 spans 13 residues. Germline-derived CDR1 and CDR2 are MGHRA and YSYEKL. CDR3 sequence: CASSQGDEEPQHF. Written as DNA, the CDR3 is TGCGCCAGCAGCCAAGGAGATGAGGAGCCCCAGCATTTT.

The genes are TRBV2 and TRBJ1-1, with D possibly TRBD1 on 5 matching bases. There are 14 residues in the CDR3. CDR1 and CDR2 (germline): SNHLY, FYNNEI. With 5 bases removed from V and 0 bases from J, the gap between germline ends came to 10 bases. The CDR3 nucleotides are TGTGCCAGCAGTTACAGGTCTATGAACACTGAAGCTTTCTTT. It codes for CASSYRSMNTEAFF.

The chain uses TRBV27 and TRBJ2-7; D gene unclear. Trimming cost V 1 base and J 1 base, with 20 bases left between them. The CDR3 loop spans 18 amino acids. The V gene's germline CDR1 is MNHEY and CDR2 SMNVEV (reference sequence). The CDR3 DNA follows: TGTGCCAGCAGTTTATTTTTCCCGGGTCAGGCCCCTTCCTACGAGCAGTACTTC. Translated: CASSLFFPGQAPSYEQYF.

J is TRBJ2-3 and V is TRBV2, with 9 positions matching TRBD2. The CDR3 extends over 16 amino acids. Germline CDR1 is SNHLY and CDR2 is FYNNEI. Trimming took 3 bases from V and 6 from J; bases not matched to a gene: 10. The CDR3 DNA follows: TGTGCCAGCAGTGACGGTGTAGCGGGAGCCGGGGATACGCAGTATTTT. This encodes CASSDGVAGAGDTQYF.

This clone has just a few counts. The genes are TRBV4-3 and TRBJ2-2, with a weak D call TRBD2 (6 bases). The germline V gene encodes CDR1 LGHNA and CDR2 YSLEER. This CDR3 contains 16 residues. Trimming took off 4 bases at V and 7 bases at J, with 19 bases between the two ends. The DNA for the CDR3 is TGCGCCAGCAGCCGAAAAGGGCAGTCGACTAGCGGGGAGCTGTTTTTT. Translating it yields CASSRKGQSTSGELFF.

The chain recombines TRBV7-9 with TRBJ2-2; D not resolved. V lost 1 base, J lost 8 bases, and 5 bases lay in between. Looked up from germline, CDR1 is SEHNR and CDR2 is FQNEAQ (reference sequence). The CDR3 sequence is 12 residues long. DNA for the CDR3: TGTGCCAGCAGCTTAGTGTCGGGGGAGCTGTTTTTT. Encoded protein: CASSLVSGELFF.

The V gene is TRBV5-1, the J gene TRBJ1-1; TRBD1 matches 8 bases. Germline loops: CDR1 SGHRS, CDR2 YFSETQ. CDR3 size: 15 residues. J gave up 4 bases and V 1 base, and 6 bases lay outside the gene matches. The CDR3 DNA follows: TGCGCCAGCAGCTTGAAAACAGGGGGTGTCACTGAAGCTTTCTTT. Amino acids: CASSLKTGGVTEAFF.

J is TRBJ2-5 and V is TRBV5-4; 8 bases agree with TRBD1. This CDR3 spans 15 amino acids. Germline CDR1 SGHNT, CDR2 YYREEE (reference sequence). V lost 2 bases, J lost 5 bases, and 8 bases stayed unmatched. CDR3 nucleotide sequence: TGTGCCAGCAGCTTCTACCAGGGGGCTGGGGAGACCCAGTACTTC. Protein: CASSFYQGAGETQYF.

This clone was observed a few times. The chain employs TRBV28 and TRBJ2-1, with D perhaps matching TRBD1 (7 bases). V was trimmed by 2 bases and J by 3 bases, leaving 11 bases between them. CDR1 MDHEN and CDR2 SYDVKM come from the germline V gene. The length of the CDR3 is 15 residues. The CDR3 sequence: CASSLQGGNYNEQFF. CDR3 in DNA: TGTGCCAGCAGTTTACAGGGGGGAAACTACAATGAGCAGTTCTTC.

This chain connects TRBV7-8 to TRBJ1-1, with D perhaps TRBD1 (5 bases). Looked up from germline, CDR1 is SGHVS and CDR2 is FQNEAQ. The CDR3 covers 18 residues. The V and J ends lost 4 bases and 3 bases respectively, with 24 bases between them. In DNA form, the CDR3 reads TGTGCCAGCAGCTCCAACTCAGAGCGGGCGGGGGGGGACACTGAAGCTTTCTTT. This encodes CASSSNSERAGGDTEAFF.

A few counts support this clone. The chain is built from TRBV21-1 and TRBJ2-2. TRBV21-1 is described as a pseudogene. This CDR3 region has 18 residues. The CDR3 DNA sequence: TGTGCCAGCAGCAAAGATTGGGGGACCCTGGAAGACACCGGGGAGCTGTTTTTT. The encoded protein is CASSKDWGTLEDTGELFF.

This sequence joins TRBV5-1 and TRBJ2-5, with D perhaps being TRBD1 or TRBD2 (5 bases each). Trimming took 4 bases from V and 5 from J, leaving 21 bases between them. Germline V gene data show CDR1 as SGHRS and CDR2 as YFSETQ. The length of the CDR3 is 16 residues. The CDR3 bases are TGCGCCAGCAGCGTAAGCAGGGACGGGCCTTGGGAGACCCAGTACTTC. Amino acids: CASSVSRDGPWETQYF.

This clone was counted only a few times. The chain joins TRBV18 to TRBJ2-2; the D gene is possibly TRBD2 (6 bases). Trimming pared 2 bases from V and 5 bases from J, leaving 21 bases between. Germline assignment: CDR1 KGHSH and CDR2 LQKENI. There are 18 residues in the CDR3. CDR3 loop: CASSPTGRSAHETGELFF. In DNA, the CDR3 is TGTGCCAGCTCACCAACTGGGAGGTCCGCTCATGAGACCGGGGAGCTGTTTTTT.

A few counts support this clone. The gene calls are TRBV2 and TRBJ2-5, with TRBD1 identical over 7 bases. Germline V gene data show CDR1 as SNHLY and CDR2 as FYNNEI. Trimming removed 6 bases from V and 9 bases from J; junction bases left unmatched: 13. CDR3 length equals 14 residues. CDR3 amino acids: CASRDGQVFMAQYF. In nucleotides, the CDR3 is TGTGCCAGCAGGGACGGACAGGTTTTTATGGCCCAGTACTTC.